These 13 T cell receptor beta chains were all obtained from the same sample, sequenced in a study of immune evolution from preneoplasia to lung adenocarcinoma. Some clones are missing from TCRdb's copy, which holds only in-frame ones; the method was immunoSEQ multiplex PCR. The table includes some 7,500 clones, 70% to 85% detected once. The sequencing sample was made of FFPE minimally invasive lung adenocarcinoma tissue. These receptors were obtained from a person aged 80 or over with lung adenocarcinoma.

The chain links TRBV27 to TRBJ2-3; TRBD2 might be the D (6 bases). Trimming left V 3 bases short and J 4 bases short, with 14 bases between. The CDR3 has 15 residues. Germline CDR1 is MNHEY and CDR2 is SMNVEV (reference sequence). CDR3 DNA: TGTGCCAGCAGTTTGACTACTAGCATTTCAGATACGCAGTATTTT. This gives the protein CASSLTTSISDTQYF.

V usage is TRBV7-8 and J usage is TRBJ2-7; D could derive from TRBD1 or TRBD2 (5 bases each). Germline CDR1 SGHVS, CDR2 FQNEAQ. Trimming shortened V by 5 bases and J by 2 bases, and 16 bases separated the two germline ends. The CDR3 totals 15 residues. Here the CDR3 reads CASSPGTGHTYEQYF. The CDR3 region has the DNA TGTGCCAGCAGCCCAGGGACGGGGCACACCTACGAGCAGTACTTC.

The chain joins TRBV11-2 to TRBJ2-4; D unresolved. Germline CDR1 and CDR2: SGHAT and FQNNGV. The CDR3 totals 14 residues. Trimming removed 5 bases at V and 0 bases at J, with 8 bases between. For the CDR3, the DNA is TGTGCCAGCAGCCCGCGGATAGCCAAAAACATTCAGTACTTC. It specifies CASSPRIAKNIQYF.

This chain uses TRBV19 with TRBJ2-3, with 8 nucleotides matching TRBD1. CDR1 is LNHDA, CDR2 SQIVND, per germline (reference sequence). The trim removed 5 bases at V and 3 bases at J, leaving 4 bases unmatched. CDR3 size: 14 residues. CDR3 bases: TGTGCCAGTAGTCCCAGACAGGGGACAGATACGCAGTATTTT. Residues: CASSPRQGTDTQYF.

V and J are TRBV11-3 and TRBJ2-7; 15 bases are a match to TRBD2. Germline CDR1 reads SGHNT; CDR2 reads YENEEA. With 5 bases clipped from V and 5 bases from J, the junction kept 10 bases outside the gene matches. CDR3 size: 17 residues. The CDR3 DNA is TGTGCCAGCAGCCGGGGACTAGCGGGGGGCTGGGGCCACGAGCAGTACTTC. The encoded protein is CASSRGLAGGWGHEQYF.

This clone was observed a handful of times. The CDR3 coding sequence is TGTGCCAGCAGCTTAGATGCAGGGGGAAATCAGCCCCAGCATTTT. Residues: CASSLDAGGNQPQHF. The rearrangement links TRBV7-9 to TRBJ1-5; 7 nucleotides line up with TRBD1. Losses at the gene ends were 1 base for V and 4 bases for J; bases not matched to a gene: 4. This CDR3 is 15 amino acids long. Germline values: CDR1 SEHNR, CDR2 FQNEAQ (reference sequence).

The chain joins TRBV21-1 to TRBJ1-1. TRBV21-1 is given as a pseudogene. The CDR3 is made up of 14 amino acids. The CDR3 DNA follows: TGTGCCAGCAGCCCCTGGAACTGGGGCACTGAAGCTTTCTTT. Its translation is CASSPWNWGTEAFF.

The CDR3 loop reads CAWSGLGGRTDTQYF. The CDR3 nucleotides are TGTGCCTGGAGTGGGCTTGGGGGGCGGACAGATACGCAGTATTTT. The chain joins TRBV30 to TRBJ2-3; the D gene could be TRBD1 or TRBD2 (6 bases each). The V gene's germline CDR1 is GTSNPN and CDR2 SVGIG (reference sequence). The V and J ends lost 1 base and 3 bases respectively, with 14 bases between them. The CDR3 is 15 residues long.

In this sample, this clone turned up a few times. This CDR3 reads CASSSQFSDTQYF. DNA for the CDR3: TGTGCCAGCAGCTCACAATTCTCGGATACGCAGTATTTT. The rearrangement uses TRBV7-3 and TRBJ2-3; D is unclear. The V end lost 4 bases, the J end lost 6 bases, and 11 bases lay between the germline ends. The germline CDR1 and CDR2 sequences are SGHTA and FQGTGA. The length of the CDR3 is 13 residues.

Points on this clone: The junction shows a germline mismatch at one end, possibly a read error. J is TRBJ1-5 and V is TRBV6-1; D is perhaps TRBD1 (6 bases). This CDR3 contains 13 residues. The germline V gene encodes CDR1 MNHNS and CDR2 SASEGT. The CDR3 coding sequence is TGTGCCAGCGAAACAGGGCTGGGTCAGCTCCAGCATTTT. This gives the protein CASETGLGQLQHF.

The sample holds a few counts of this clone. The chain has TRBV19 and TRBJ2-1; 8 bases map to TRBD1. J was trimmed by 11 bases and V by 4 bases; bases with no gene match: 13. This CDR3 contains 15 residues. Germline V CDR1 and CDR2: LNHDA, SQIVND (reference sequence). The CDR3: CASSTWDRWELKQFF. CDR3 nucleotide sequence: TGTGCCAGTAGTACCTGGGACAGGTGGGAGTTAAAGCAGTTCTTC.

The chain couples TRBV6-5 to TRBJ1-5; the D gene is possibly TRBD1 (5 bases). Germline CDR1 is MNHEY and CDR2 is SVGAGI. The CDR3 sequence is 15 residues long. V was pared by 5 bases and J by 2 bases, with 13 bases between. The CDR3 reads CASSAKGLGNQPQHF. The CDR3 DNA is TGTGCCAGCAGTGCTAAGGGGTTAGGCAATCAGCCCCAGCATTTT.

The CDR3 DNA reads as TGCGCCAGCAGCGACCGGACAGGGGCAGATACGCAGTATTTT. Its translation is CASSDRTGADTQYF. The V call is TRBV5-1, the J call TRBJ2-3; 9 positions match TRBD1. This CDR3 has 14 amino acids. V lost 4 bases to trimming and J lost 4 bases; unmatched junction nucleotides: 4. CDR1 is SGHRS, CDR2 YFSETQ, per germline. The variable domain in full, with the rest retrieved from reference TRBV5-1 and TRBJ2-3, is KAGVTQTPRYLIKTRGQQVTLSCSPISGHRSVSWYQQTPGQGLQFLFEYFSETQRNKGNFPGRFSGRQFSNSRSEMNVSTLELGDSALYLCASSDRTGADTQYFGPGTRLTVL.